These 26 T cell receptor beta chains were all obtained from the same sample, sequenced in a study of T cell repertoires in cytomegalovirus infection. A single record per CDR3 protein comes from TCRdb applying MiXCR to the reads. The table shows about 450,000 distinct CDR3 sequences, with roughly a third occurring only once. The sequenced sample consisted of PBMCs. The receptors stem from a human donor in good health (CMV status not recorded). Some clones in this sample may be carry-over from other donors' samples.

This clonotype was seen more than once but under ten times. Mismatch with germline at one junction end may stem from a read error. V usage is TRBV7-6 and J usage is TRBJ2-1; 14 bases fit TRBD2. Germline assignment: CDR1 SGHVS and CDR2 FNYEAQ. CDR3 size: 15 residues. The chain's CDR3 is CASSAGLAGVNEQFF. The CDR3 DNA sequence: TGTGCTAGCAGCGCGGGACTAGCGGGGGTAAATGAGCAGTTCTTC. The whole variable domain, filled in from reference TRBV7-6 and TRBJ2-1, reads GAGVSQSPRYKVTKRGQDVALRCDPISGHVSLYWYRQALGQGPEFLTYFNYEAQQDKSGLPNDRFSAERPEGSISTLTIQRTEQRDSAMYRCASSAGLAGVNEQFFGPGTRLTVL.

Many counts were recorded for this clonotype. The genes are TRBV7-6 and TRBJ2-2; D gene ambiguous. Germline lookup yields CDR1 SGHVS and CDR2 FNYEAQ. This CDR3 is 14 amino acids long. V was shortened by 1 base and J by 8 bases, with 11 bases between the two germline ends. The CDR3 here is CASSLGGVAGELFF. CDR3 nucleotide sequence: TGTGCCAGCAGCTTAGGAGGTGTGGCTGGGGAGCTGTTTTTT.

V and J are TRBV10-3 and TRBJ2-3; 9 bases line up with TRBD1. CDR3 length equals 17 residues. CDR1 is ENHRY, CDR2 SYGVKD, per germline. Trimming took 7 bases from V and 2 from J; bases not matched to a gene: 13. The CDR3, as DNA: TGTGCCATCAACTCCGGGACAGGGATGAAGGCCACAGATACGCAGTATTTT. As protein: CAINSGTGMKATDTQYF.

This clonotype was counted a few times. The J gene is TRBJ2-5, the V gene TRBV6-2 or TRBV6-3; possibly TRBD2 for D (5 bases). CDR3 length: 14 amino acids. The germline V and J ends were trimmed by 4 bases and 5 bases, with 14 bases remaining between them. Germline V lookup: CDR1 MNHEY, CDR2 SVGEGT. The CDR3 reads CASSFFGSGETQYF. As DNA, the CDR3 is TGTGCCAGCAGTTTTTTTGGGTCGGGGGAGACCCAGTACTTC.

On this clonotype: The junction departs from the called germline gene at one end, perhaps through a read error. The V call is TRBV4-2, the J call TRBJ2-5; TRBD2 matches 9 bases. The V gene's germline CDR1 is LGHNA and CDR2 YNFKEQ. The CDR3 spans 15 residues. This CDR3 reads CDSSQKRGEQETQYF. CDR3 DNA: TGTGACAGCAGCCAGAAGCGGGGGGAACAAGAGACCCAGTACTTC.

In regard to this clonotype: The conserved phenylalanine or tryptophan normally closing the CDR3 is absent here, so this likely arose from a read error. This chain joins TRBV4-2 and TRBJ1-2, with D possibly matching TRBD1 (5 bases). The germline V gene encodes CDR1 LGHNA and CDR2 YNFKEQ. This CDR3 contains 16 residues. Trimming cost V 2 bases and J 7 bases, with 20 bases left between them. The CDR3 nucleotides are TGTGCCAGCAGCCAATCGACTTTGGAGGGGCGGGGTGGCTACACCTTA. It translates to CASSQSTLEGRGGYTL.

The chain joins TRBV2 to TRBJ2-7; no reliable D call. Trimming removed 10 bases from V and 2 bases from J, with 15 bases in between. This CDR3 has 13 amino acids. Germline loops: CDR1 SNHLY, CDR2 FYNNEI. CDR3: CANGEVPPYEQYF. CDR3 nucleotide sequence: TGTGCCAATGGTGAGGTCCCCCCCTACGAGCAGTACTTC.

This clonotype was seen ten or more times. The chain joins TRBV5-6 to TRBJ2-2; 8 nucleotides line up with TRBD1. The V and J ends lost 2 bases and 7 bases, in that order; junction bases with no gene match: 4. Per the germline V gene, CDR1 is SGHDT and CDR2 is YYEEEE. The CDR3 sequence is 14 residues long. The CDR3 DNA reads as TGTGCCAGCAGCTTACGGGACAGGTTCGGGGAGCTGTTTTTT. Its protein product is CASSLRDRFGELFF.

Concerning this clonotype: A junction end diverges from the germline sequence, so it may reflect a read error. The CDR3 coding sequence is TGTGCCAGCCGGGACGGCTCCTACAATGTGCAGTTCTTC. Translated: CASRDGSYNVQFF. The chain is built from TRBV7-6 and TRBJ2-1; the D gene could be TRBD1 or TRBD2 (5 bases each). The CDR3 spans 13 residues. CDR1 and CDR2 from the germline V gene are SGHVS and FNYEAQ.

Ten or more counts support this clonotype. The rearrangement joins TRBV7-2 to TRBJ1-3, with D hard to call. V was pared by 0 bases and J by 0 bases, with 15 bases between. This CDR3 spans 18 amino acids. Germline CDR1 reads SGHTA; CDR2 reads FQGNSA. The CDR3 here is CASSLANAGRYSGNTIYF. The CDR3 nucleotides read TGTGCCAGCAGCTTAGCAAATGCCGGTCGGTACTCTGGAAACACCATATATTTT.

This clonotype was counted at least ten times. J is TRBJ2-1 and V is TRBV7-2; 8 bases align to TRBD1. This CDR3 is 14 amino acids long. V was pared by 2 bases and J by 9 bases, with 6 bases of the junction left unmatched. Per germline, CDR1 SGHTA and CDR2 FQGNSA. As DNA, the CDR3 is TGTGCCAGCAGCTTATTAGCCGACAGGGGTGAGCAGTTCTTC. The encoded protein is CASSLLADRGEQFF.

This clonotype was recorded a few times. This rearrangement joins TRBV7-2 to TRBJ1-1; D unresolved. The CDR3 is made up of 12 amino acids. V lost 0 bases and J lost 11, with 10 bases in between. Germline V gene lookup returns CDR1 SGHTA and CDR2 FQGNSA. Here the CDR3 DNA reads TGTGCCAGCAGCTTAGCGGGGAAGACGGCTTTCTTT. It specifies CASSLAGKTAFF.

In its sample, this clonotype was seen a few times. This sequence joins TRBV4-2 and TRBJ1-2; 7 bases match TRBD1. The trim removed 6 bases at V and 1 base at J, leaving 14 bases unmatched. CDR3 length: 17 amino acids. Looked up from germline, CDR1 is LGHNA and CDR2 is YNFKEQ. DNA for the CDR3: TGTGCCAGCAGTATCGAGCCAGGGGGAGGTCTTAACTATGGCTACACCTTC. Its translation is CASSIEPGGGLNYGYTF.

As regards this clonotype: The junction and the germline gene differ at one end; a read error may be behind it. The chain has TRBV18 and TRBJ1-1, with TRBD1 identical over 12 bases. CDR1 is KGHSH and CDR2 is LQKENI in the germline V gene. The CDR3 consists of 17 residues. The CDR3 nucleotides are TGTGCCAGCTCGTCAAGCCTGGGACAGGGGGCGATTAATGAAGCTTTATTT. It specifies CASSSSLGQGAINEALF.

There are a few counts of this clonotype. The rearrangement joins TRBV19 to TRBJ1-1, with no clear D. Germline CDR1 and CDR2: LNHDA and SQIVND (reference sequence). This CDR3 has 16 residues. V shed 2 bases and J shed 0 bases, with 13 bases lying between them. The CDR3 sequence is CASSIREGRMNTEAFF. As DNA, the CDR3 is TGTGCCAGTAGTATAAGGGAAGGGCGAATGAACACTGAAGCTTTCTTT.

The chain links TRBV20-1 to TRBJ1-4; 11 nucleotides match TRBD1. Germline V lookup: CDR1 DFQATT, CDR2 SNEGSKA (reference sequence). This CDR3 is 13 amino acids long. J was trimmed by 6 bases and V by 5 bases; bases with no gene match: 2. CDR3 loop: CSAVDRGHEKLFF. The DNA of the CDR3 is TGCAGTGCTGTGGACAGGGGGCATGAAAAACTGTTTTTT.

The table lists this clonotype with many counts. V gene TRBV11-2 combines with J gene TRBJ2-5; the D is unclear. The length of the CDR3 is 13 residues. Per germline, CDR1 SGHAT and CDR2 FQNNGV. Trimming pared 4 bases from V and 7 bases from J, leaving 13 bases between. The CDR3 nucleotides read TGTGCCAGCAGCTCAGCCACGGGCGGGACCCAGTACTTC. This codes for CASSSATGGTQYF.

The CDR3 spells CASSLVGFIWDTQYF. The DNA for the CDR3 is TGTGCCAGCAGTTTAGTCGGTTTCATCTGGGATACCCAGTACTTC. The rearrangement joins TRBV12-3 or TRBV12-4 to TRBJ2-5; D gene ambiguous. This CDR3 spans 15 amino acids. V lost 1 base, J lost 8 bases, and 17 bases lay in between.

This rearrangement joins TRBV6-8 to TRBJ2-5, with 10 bases aligning to TRBD2. Germline V lookup: CDR1 MNHGY, CDR2 SAAAGT. CDR3 size: 13 residues. The ends lost 10 bases at V and 4 bases at J; junction bases unmatched: 6. The DNA for the CDR3 is TGTGCCATCATAGCTAGCGGGGGAGAGACCCAGTACTTC. It yields the protein CAIIASGGETQYF.

Points on this clonotype: A much larger clone sits a single nucleotide away, making a read error possible. The J gene is TRBJ2-7, the V gene TRBV6-1; no firm D call. This CDR3 comprises 14 residues. CDR1 MNHNS and CDR2 SASEGT come from the germline V gene. The CDR3: CASSELRNTYDQYF. In DNA form, the CDR3 reads TGTGCCAGCAGTGAACTGCGGAATACCTACGATCAGTACTTC.

This clonotype was recorded a few times. A read error may produce the germline difference seen at one junction end. The V gene is TRBV5-3, the J gene TRBJ2-7, with TRBD2 as a possible D gene (5 bases). TRBV5-3 falls under the ORF class, with uncertain function. The CDR3 spans 14 residues. The DNA of the CDR3 is TGTGCCAGCAGCTTGAGGGCAGGATCCTACGAGCAGTACTTC. This translates into CASSLRAGSYEQYF.

This clonotype was counted only a few times. The chain combines TRBV5-5 with TRBJ2-7, with D possibly being TRBD2 (5 bases). The CDR3 is 17 residues long. Germline CDR1 and CDR2: SGHKS and YYEKEE (reference sequence). The V gene lost 0 bases and the J gene lost 4 bases, with 20 bases spanning the gap. CDR3 residues: CASSLAPAGNMGYEQYF. CDR3 DNA: TGTGCCAGCAGCTTGGCCCCGGCGGGTAATATGGGATACGAGCAGTACTTC.

This clonotype was seen at least ten times. The J gene is TRBJ2-1, the V gene TRBV7-8; D unresolved. The CDR3 is 12 residues long. CDR1 and CDR2 (germline): SGHVS, FQNEAQ. Trimming removed 3 bases from V and 5 bases from J, with 5 bases in between. The CDR3 nucleotides are TGTGCCAGCAGCTTTGGGAACAATGAGCAGTTCTTC. As protein: CASSFGNNEQFF.

The rearrangement uses TRBV6-1 and TRBJ2-7, with 7 bases that match TRBD1. The ends lost 2 bases at V and 3 bases at J; junction bases unmatched: 7. This CDR3 contains 15 residues. CDR1 and CDR2 from the germline V gene are MNHNS and SASEGT. CDR3 bases: TGTGCCAGCAGTGAATTCTGGGGACAGAACTACGAGCAGTACTTC. This translates into CASSEFWGQNYEQYF.

The chain recombines TRBV19 with TRBJ1-2; TRBD1 matches 7 bases. The germline gives CDR1 LNHDA, CDR2 SQIVND (reference sequence). The CDR3 is 13 residues long. The V segment lost 5 bases and the J segment 9 bases; nucleotides outside the gene matches: 9. The CDR3 DNA reads as TGTGCCAGTAGTGCAACAGGGGTCGGTTGCTACACCTTC. Protein: CASSATGVGCYTF.

This clonotype was detected only a few times. The CDR3 sequence: CASSGEVGGPYEQYF. CDR3 nucleotide sequence: TGTGCCAGCAGTGGGGAGGTCGGGGGCCCCTACGAGCAGTACTTC. The genes are TRBV6-1 and TRBJ2-7, with D perhaps TRBD1 or TRBD2 (6 bases each). Between the trimmed V and J ends, which lost 4 bases and 2 bases, there was a span of 15 bases. This CDR3 is 15 amino acids long. Per the germline V gene, CDR1 is MNHNS and CDR2 is SASEGT.